A single sample gave rise to the 23 T cell receptor beta chains below, sequenced in a study of identical twins. TCRdb called the 5' RACE reads again in MiXCR, with one record for every CDR3 protein. Of roughly 240,000 distinct CDR3 sequences listed, 6.5% to 9% are singletons. The data were also submitted as part of a second study, on yellow fever vaccine responses in identical twins.

Input material: CD8+ T cells sorted from blood. The receptors were sampled from a woman under 30 in good health.

The V gene is TRBV5-1, the J gene TRBJ2-7; D is uncertain. The CDR3 consists of 14 residues. CDR1 is SGHRS and CDR2 is YFSETQ in the germline V gene. Trimming took 2 bases from V and 2 from J, leaving 11 bases between them. The CDR3 sequence: CASSLRSPPYEQYF. The CDR3 DNA follows: TGCGCCAGCAGCTTACGGTCTCCACCCTACGAGCAGTACTTC. The variable domain in full, with the rest retrieved from reference TRBV5-1 and TRBJ2-7, is KAGVTQTPRYLIKTRGQQVTLSCSPISGHRSVSWYQQTPGQGLQFLFEYFSETQRNKGNFPGRFSGRQFSNSRSEMNVSTLELGDSALYLCASSLRSPPYEQYFGPGTRLTVT.

There are many counts of this clonotype. The V and J genes are TRBV5-1 and TRBJ2-5; possibly TRBD1 or TRBD2 for D (5 bases each). V dropped 0 bases and J dropped 5 bases, with 17 bases sitting between them. The CDR3 sequence is 16 residues long. CDR1 SGHRS and CDR2 YFSETQ come from the germline V gene. The CDR3 DNA reads as TGCGCCAGCAGCTTGGAGAGGGGCGTGGCCCGTGAGACCCAGTACTTC. It translates to CASSLERGVARETQYF.

This clonotype was recorded many times. This sequence joins TRBV7-9 and TRBJ1-1; 7 bases align to TRBD1. The trim removed 0 bases at V and 7 bases at J, leaving 2 bases unmatched. The CDR3 is made up of 13 amino acids. Germline CDR1 and CDR2: SEHNR and FQNEAQ (reference sequence). The CDR3 DNA follows: TGTGCCAGCAGCTTAGCCCAGGGGGTTGAAGCTTTCTTT. It encodes CASSLAQGVEAFF.

In this sample, this clonotype turned up many times. The V and J genes are TRBV12-3 or TRBV12-4 and TRBJ2-3; 7 bases fit TRBD1. The V and J ends lost 5 bases and 2 bases, in that order; junction bases with no gene match: 4. The CDR3 loop spans 14 amino acids. CDR3 nucleotide sequence: TGTGCCAGCAGTCCCACAGGGGACACAGATACGCAGTATTTT. It yields the protein CASSPTGDTDTQYF.

This clonotype came up many times. This chain joins TRBV4-1 and TRBJ2-3, with D hard to call. Trimming cost V 3 bases and J 0 bases, with 10 bases left between them. CDR3 length: 15 residues. Germline loops: CDR1 MGHRA, CDR2 YSYEKL. This chain's CDR3 is CASSQIETSTDTQYF. CDR3 DNA sequence: TGCGCCAGCAGCCAGATTGAGACTAGCACAGATACGCAGTATTTT.

J is TRBJ1-1 and V is TRBV7-9; weak D call: TRBD1 (5 bases). CDR1 SEHNR and CDR2 FQNEAQ come from the germline V gene (reference sequence). V dropped 5 bases and J dropped 1 base, with 17 bases sitting between them. The CDR3 runs to 16 residues. CDR3 nucleotides: TGTGCCAGCAGCCAGTGGGGGAATTCGTGGAACACTGAAGCTTTCTTT. Residues: CASSQWGNSWNTEAFF.

The chain uses TRBV5-5 and TRBJ1-6; TRBD1 might be the D (6 bases). The CDR3 loop spans 15 amino acids. Trimming left V 2 bases short and J 7 bases short, with 13 bases between. Germline V gene sequence: CDR1 SGHKS, CDR2 YYEKEE (reference sequence). The CDR3 loop reads CASSFTDGGNSPLHF. The DNA for the CDR3 is TGTGCCAGCAGCTTTACGGACGGGGGCAATTCACCCCTCCACTTT.

The sample holds many counts of this clonotype. The V and J genes are TRBV2 and TRBJ1-2; D remains unclear. The CDR3 has 13 residues. The germline CDR1 and CDR2 sequences are SNHLY and FYNNEI. The V and J ends lost 6 bases and 2 bases respectively, with 10 bases between them. The CDR3 here is CASSDSANYGYTF. The CDR3 nucleotides are TGTGCCAGCAGCGACTCCGCCAACTATGGCTACACCTTC.

This clonotype was picked up many times. The chain has TRBV12-3 or TRBV12-4 and TRBJ2-1; D not certain. This CDR3 contains 12 residues. V was trimmed by 8 bases and J by 1 base, leaving 6 bases between them. The chain's CDR3 is CASGESYNEQFF. The CDR3 nucleotides are TGTGCCAGCGGAGAGTCCTACAATGAGCAGTTCTTC.

This rearrangement joins TRBV24-1 to TRBJ2-1, with 12 bases matching TRBD2. The length of the CDR3 is 18 residues. Per germline, CDR1 KGHDR and CDR2 SFDVKD. V lost 3 bases to trimming and J lost 0 bases; unmatched junction nucleotides: 5. The CDR3 DNA reads as TGTGCCACCAGTGATAGGACTAGCGGGACGAGCTCCTACAATGAGCAGTTCTTC. The encoded protein is CATSDRTSGTSSYNEQFF.

The chain recombines TRBV5-5 with TRBJ2-7, with D hard to call. V lost 0 bases and J lost 3, with 7 bases in between. The CDR3 extends over 13 amino acids. The germline V gene encodes CDR1 SGHKS and CDR2 YYEKEE (reference sequence). The CDR3 here is CASSLAWDYEQYF. The CDR3 DNA follows: TGTGCCAGCAGCTTGGCGTGGGACTACGAGCAGTACTTC. The full variable domain, its missing parts supplied by reference TRBV5-5 and TRBJ2-7, is DAGVTQSPTHLIKTRGQQVTLRCSPISGHKSVSWYQQVLGQGPQFIFQYYEKEERGRGNFPDRFSARQFPNYSSELNVNALLLGDSALYLCASSLAWDYEQYFGPGTRLTVT.

This clonotype was seen a handful of times. At one end, the junction sequence differs from germline, possibly due to a read error. The chain has TRBV24-1 and TRBJ2-3; no firm D call. The CDR3 extends over 16 amino acids. Germline-derived CDR1 and CDR2 are KGHDR and SFDVKD. The CDR3 DNA reads as TGTGCCACCAGTGGTTTGACGGGCTCTAGCACAGATACGCAGTATTTT. Translating gives CATSGLTGSSTDTQYF.

This clonotype was recorded many times. V usage is TRBV4-1 and J usage is TRBJ2-2; no clear D. The germline V and J ends were trimmed by 2 bases and 9 bases, with 10 bases remaining between them. The CDR3 has 13 residues. Germline V gives CDR1 MGHRA, CDR2 YSYEKL. The DNA for the CDR3 is TGCGCCAGCAGCCAAACCACTACCCGGGAGCTGTTTTTT. It is translated as CASSQTTTRELFF.

This clonotype was detected ten times or more. The chain employs TRBV4-2 and TRBJ2-1, with D possibly being TRBD2 (5 bases). V was pared by 0 bases and J by 8 bases, with 23 bases between. Germline loops: CDR1 LGHNA, CDR2 YNFKEQ. This CDR3 contains 18 residues. This chain's CDR3 is CASSQDPVLERVGDEQFF. In DNA, the CDR3 is TGTGCCAGCAGCCAAGATCCCGTTCTAGAGAGGGTAGGCGATGAGCAGTTCTTC.

The sample holds many counts of this clonotype. This chain uses TRBV9 with TRBJ2-3, with D unclear. CDR3 length equals 16 residues. Germline-derived CDR1 and CDR2 are SGDLS and YYNGEE. Trimming took off 0 bases at V and 0 bases at J, with 11 bases between the two ends. The CDR3 bases are TGTGCCAGCAGCGTAGGATTTGGCTCAAGCACAGATACGCAGTATTTT. Protein: CASSVGFGSSTDTQYF.

This chain uses TRBV24-1 with TRBJ2-2; possible D gene TRBD2, 6 bases. Trimming took 9 bases from V and 0 from J, leaving 13 bases between them. The CDR3 length is 15 residues. Germline V gives CDR1 KGHDR, CDR2 SFDVKD. In DNA, the CDR3 is TGTGCCACCCGGGCGGGACTCACGAACACCGGGGAGCTGTTTTTT. Translated: CATRAGLTNTGELFF.

The genes are TRBV6-1 and TRBJ2-7; the match to TRBD2 covers 10 bases. The CDR3 covers 14 residues. V lost 6 bases, J lost 7 bases, and 9 bases stayed unmatched. The V gene's germline CDR1 is MNHNS and CDR2 SASEGT. This chain's CDR3 is CASRLAGEIGEQYF. The CDR3 nucleotides read TGTGCCAGCAGGCTAGCGGGAGAAATTGGTGAGCAGTACTTC.

This clonotype appeared a few times. The chain has TRBV6-1 and TRBJ1-2, with D uncertain. CDR1 and CDR2 from the germline V gene are MNHNS and SASEGT. The CDR3 is 13 residues long. V was clipped by 8 bases and J by 6 bases, with 16 bases between them. The CDR3 DNA sequence: TGTGCCAGCCGCGGTGTGGGCCCCCATGGCTACACCTTC. Amino acid sequence: CASRGVGPHGYTF.

This clonotype was seen many times. This rearrangement joins TRBV5-1 to TRBJ2-3; D unclear. CDR1 and CDR2 from the germline V gene are SGHRS and YFSETQ. V lost 0 bases and J lost 3, with 11 bases in between. CDR3 length: 15 residues. The chain's CDR3 is CASSLEGSETDTQYF. CDR3 in DNA: TGCGCCAGCAGCTTGGAGGGCAGCGAGACAGATACGCAGTATTTT.

The chain couples TRBV21-1 to TRBJ2-1; the table calls TRBD1, which could not be checked here. TRBV21-1 is reported as a pseudogene. This CDR3 has 13 residues. The CDR3 here is CASSKRGPNEQFF. As DNA, the CDR3 is TGTGCCAGCAGCAAAAGGGGGCCCAATGAGCAGTTCTTC.

This clonotype was counted between two and nine times. CDR3: CSVEAHLWDRGSSYNEQFF. In DNA form, the CDR3 reads TGCAGCGTTGAAGCCCACCTTTGGGACAGGGGGAGCTCCTACAATGAGCAGTTCTTC. The chain combines TRBV29-1 with TRBJ2-1; 11 bases line up with TRBD1. V gave up 1 base and J gave up 0 bases; unmatched junction bases: 11. Germline V CDR1 and CDR2: SQVTM, ANQGSEA. The CDR3 is 19 amino acids.

J is TRBJ2-3 and V is TRBV7-6; unclear D gene. The V end lost 5 bases, the J end lost 2 bases, and 14 bases lay between the germline ends. The CDR3 totals 15 residues. Germline V gives CDR1 SGHVS, CDR2 FNYEAQ. CDR3 bases: TGTGCCAGCAGCCTTGCCGACGGCCTCACAGATACGCAGTATTTT. Encoded protein: CASSLADGLTDTQYF.

This clonotype was detected ten times or more. This chain links TRBV29-1 with TRBJ2-5, with D possibly TRBD2 on 6 matching bases. Deletions cut 3 bases from V and 2 bases from J, with 13 bases between. CDR3 length: 14 amino acids. Germline V lookup: CDR1 SQVTM, CDR2 ANQGSEA. The CDR3, as DNA: TGCAGCGTTGAGCTAGCAGGGAGGCAAGAGACCCAGTACTTC. It translates to CSVELAGRQETQYF.